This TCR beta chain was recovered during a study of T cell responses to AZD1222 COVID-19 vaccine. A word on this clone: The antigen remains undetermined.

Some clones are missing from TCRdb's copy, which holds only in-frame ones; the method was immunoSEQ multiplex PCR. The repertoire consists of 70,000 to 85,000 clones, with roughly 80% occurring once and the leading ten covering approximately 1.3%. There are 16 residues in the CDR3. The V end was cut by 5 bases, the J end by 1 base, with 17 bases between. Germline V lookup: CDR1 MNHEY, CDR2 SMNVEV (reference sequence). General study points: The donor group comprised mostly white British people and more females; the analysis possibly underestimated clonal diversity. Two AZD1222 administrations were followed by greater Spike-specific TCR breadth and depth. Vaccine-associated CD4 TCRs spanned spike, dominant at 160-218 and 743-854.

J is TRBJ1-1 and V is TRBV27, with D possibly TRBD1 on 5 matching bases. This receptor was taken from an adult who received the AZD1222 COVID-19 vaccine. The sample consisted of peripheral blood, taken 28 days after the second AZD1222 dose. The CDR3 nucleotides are TGTGCCAGCAGTCCAATCCCGGGGAGGGGGAACACTGAAGCTTTCTTT. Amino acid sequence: CASSPIPGRGNTEAFF.